This TCR beta chain was sequenced during a study of regulatory T cells in long-lasting Graves disease (dated by TCRdb to the early 2020s). With regard to the full study: Persistent Graves' disease was defined as antithyroid drug treatment for over 5 years with persistently positive TSH receptor autoantibodies. This study used TCR sequencing and RNA sequencing of peripheral blood to compare persistent Graves' disease patients against newly diagnosed Graves' disease patients. The study was conducted in China and was registered as a clinical trial. TCR sequencing covered 13 persistent and approximately 20 newly diagnosed Graves' disease patients, some 33 samples in total. On average, persistent Graves' disease patients in the clinical cohort had been on antithyroid drugs for approximately ten years. What the study reported, not specific to this receptor: Only peripheral blood was studied, because thyroid tissue, the primary lesion, was inaccessible. Persistent disease showed preferential use of TRBV28, TRBJ1-2 and TRBJ2-5, whereas newly diagnosed disease favored TRBV20-1 and TRBJ2-1. Only the TCR beta chain was sequenced and analyzed. Persistent Graves' disease patients showed lower TCR Shannon entropy and fewer highly expanded clones than newly diagnosed patients, suggesting clonal expansion. The authors acknowledged the small sample size as a limitation that may reduce accuracy. Patients with persistent disease shared more public clonotypes (about 3,000) than newly diagnosed patients did (approximately 970).

Libraries came from multiplex PCR. The reads were generated on an Illumina HiSeq 4000. iRepertoire HTBI primers and Arm-PCR amplification of CDR3 regions were used to construct TCR beta libraries. Gel purification was performed on PCR products prior to sequencing. As for the original processing: Across samples, some 62 TRBV and around 15 TRBJ segments were identified and used for gene usage analysis of CDR3 amino acid clonotypes. COPE and FqMerger were used to merge filtered high-quality paired reads into contigs. BLAST was used to align contigs to IMGT TRBV, TRBD and TRBJ reference genes, and CDR3 was defined according to IMGT. Highly expanded clones were defined as clonotypes with a frequency above 0.1%. Shannon entropy served as the measure of repertoire diversity, while the Gini coefficient captured V-J evenness. Public clonotypes were defined as clonotypes shared by more than one individual. Starting from the raw public reads, TCRdb applied fastp trimming at Q25, assembled clones with MiXCR and retained in-frame beta chains. Rows matching on CDR3 protein sequence are summarized as one entry with the most common DNA and genes. TCRdb assigned the V and J calls; the authors' analysis was not used. Recorded for this sample are 450,000 or so distinct CDR3 sequences; less than 25% of them occurred a single time. The ten largest clones represent less than 9% of the sample.

The sample holds a few counts of this clonotype. Its recognized antigen is unknown. Within one base of it there is no much larger clone, and no base qualities were kept. The germline V gene encodes CDR1 DFQATT and CDR2 SNEGSKA (reference sequence). The CDR3 holds 13 amino acids from the cysteine to the phenylalanine. Solely the CDR3 DNA is kept, with 39 bases framed from the first base. Ends trimmed: V by 5 bases, J by 2 bases; bases unmatched to a gene: 3. The sample's time point label is to be understood as: persistent/refractory GD, antithyroid drugs over 5 years with positive TRAb. RNA was extracted from PBMCs in TRIzol for both TCR sequencing and RNA sequencing. The diagnosis of Graves' disease followed American Thyroid Association guidelines. Patients were recruited from an endocrinology department in Xi'an, China. Each patient gave around 9.2 milliliters of peripheral blood, collected in an EDTA anticoagulant tube. PBMCs were isolated by Ficoll Paque Plus density gradient separation without further T cell sorting. An Agilent 2100 Bioanalyzer and agarose gel were used to check RNA quality, while a NanoDrop 2000 measured RNA concentration.

This sequence uses TRBV20-1 and TRBJ2-7, with TRBD1 matching 10 junction bases. The source is a female donor with Graves disease. Sequenced here: peripheral blood mononuclear cells (PBMCs), sampled when the disease was refractory, from a patient treated with antithyroid drugs. The sequenced DNA is TGCAGTGCTGGGACAGGGGATACCTACGAGCAGTACTTC. This yields the protein CSAGTGDTYEQYF.